The 20 T cell receptor beta chains listed next were all sequenced from one sample in a study of T cell clusters in autoimmune cytopenias. TRB was amplified by touch-down multiplex PCR, primer pools A and B combined. Following a re-call of the multiplex PCR reads, TCRdb has one entry per CDR3 protein and lacks DNA. The repertoire table contains some 8,100 distinct CDR3 sequences. TRB was amplified from about 270 ng of peripheral blood genomic DNA per sample. Sequencing input: peripheral blood. The receptors originated from a human donor with an autoimmune cytopenia or autoimmune hepatitis (not recorded which).

The chain links TRBV7-9 to TRBJ2-2; as DNA is missing, the TRBD1 call by TCRdb cannot be tested. CDR3 length equals 16 residues. The germline V gene encodes CDR1 SEHNR and CDR2 FQNEAQ (reference sequence). CDR3 residues: CASSLGGTQNTGELFF. The full variable domain, its missing parts supplied by reference TRBV7-9 and TRBJ2-2, is DTGVSQNPRHKITKRGQNVTFRCDPISEHNRLYWYRQTLGQGPEFLTYFQNEAQLEKSRLLSDRFSAERPKGSFSTLEIQRTEQGDSAMYLCASSLGGTQNTGELFFGEGSRLTVL.

The chain recombines TRBV5-1 with TRBJ1-5; TCRdb names TRBD1, which stays unverified in the absence of DNA. The germline CDR1 and CDR2 sequences are SGHRS and YFSETQ. This CDR3 is built from 14 residues. The CDR3 here is CASSLDSPNQPQHF.

This clonotype is classed as medium-sized by frequency. The chain combines TRBV20-1 with TRBJ1-5. CDR1 DFQATT and CDR2 SNEGSKA come from the germline V gene (reference sequence). There are 15 residues in the CDR3. Here the CDR3 reads CSARVAGLSNQPQHF.

V is TRBV5-1 and J is TRBJ1-3; TCRdb calls TRBD1, which cannot be checked without DNA. CDR1 is SGHRS and CDR2 is YFSETQ in the germline V gene. The CDR3 runs 17 residues. CDR3 loop: CASSLGQGRMSGNTIYF.

This clonotype is medium-sized (0.01 to 0.1%) by frequency. J is TRBJ2-5 and V is TRBV7-9. The CDR3 extends over 13 amino acids. Germline loops: CDR1 SEHNR, CDR2 FQNEAQ (reference sequence). CDR3 protein: CASDLAGRETQYF. Using reference TRBV7-9 and TRBJ2-5 for the parts outside the CDR3, the full variable domain is DTGVSQNPRHKITKRGQNVTFRCDPISEHNRLYWYRQTLGQGPEFLTYFQNEAQLEKSRLLSDRFSAERPKGSFSTLEIQRTEQGDSAMYLCASDLAGRETQYFGPGTRLLVL.

The J gene is TRBJ1-6, the V gene TRBV4-1. Germline V gene lookup returns CDR1 MGHRA and CDR2 YSYEKL. This CDR3 spans 16 amino acids. The chain's CDR3 is CASSPWQGSYNSPLHF.

The chain carries TRBV18 and TRBJ2-3; TCRdb reports TRBD2, a call that lacks DNA to check it against. CDR3 length: 17 residues. The germline V gene has CDR1 KGHSH and CDR2 LQKENI. The CDR3 reads CASSPRFSSGSTDTQYF.

The CDR3 loop reads CASSDGGGRRPWDYGYTF. The chain uses TRBV6-1 and TRBJ1-2; the D call of TRBD1 rests on TCRdb alone, since no DNA is present to check it. CDR3 length: 18 amino acids. Germline CDR1 reads MNHNS; CDR2 reads SASEGT.

The chain employs TRBV5-4 and TRBJ2-1; absent DNA, TCRdb's TRBD1 call cannot be checked. CDR1 is SGHNT, CDR2 YYREEE, per germline (reference sequence). This CDR3 contains 17 residues. This chain's CDR3 is CASSLVPLRRDSNEQFF. Based on the CDR3 plus reference TRBV5-4 and TRBJ2-1, the full variable domain is ETGVTQSPTHLIKTRGQQVTLRCSSQSGHNTVSWYQQALGQGPQFIFQYYREEENGRGNFPPRFSGLQFPNYSSELNVNALELDDSALYLCASSLVPLRRDSNEQFFGPGTRLTVL.

The chain employs TRBV27 and TRBJ1-1; TCRdb indicates TRBD1, and absent DNA this call remains unverified. The germline V gene encodes CDR1 MNHEY and CDR2 SMNVEV (reference sequence). The CDR3 is made up of 14 amino acids. CDR3 protein: CASSLKGARTEAFF.

The J gene is TRBJ2-7, the V gene TRBV15. CDR3 length: 12 amino acids. Germline values: CDR1 LNHNV, CDR2 YYDKDF (reference sequence). The CDR3 is CATSRDLREQYF. The full variable domain, rest sourced from reference TRBV15 and TRBJ2-7, is DAMVIQNPRYQVTQFGKPVTLSCSQTLNHNVMYWYQQKSSQAPKLLFHYYDKDFNNEADTPDNFQSRRPNTSFCFLDIRSPGLGDTAMYLCATSRDLREQYFGPGTRLTVT.

The V and J genes are TRBV12-3 or TRBV12-4 and TRBJ2-2; TCRdb names TRBD2, which stays unverified in the absence of DNA. CDR3 length: 14 residues. CDR3 amino acids: CASMRDGNTGELFF.

The chain combines TRBV5-1 with TRBJ1-3. CDR3 length: 15 amino acids. Per the germline V gene, CDR1 is SGHRS and CDR2 is YFSETQ. Here the CDR3 reads CASSLGGSAGNTIYF.

The CDR3 loop reads CASSVRTGVGTDTQYF. J is TRBJ2-3 and V is TRBV7-9; TCRdb picks TRBD1, but there is no DNA to check that call. CDR3 length equals 16 residues. CDR1 SEHNR and CDR2 FQNEAQ come from the germline V gene (reference sequence).

The CDR3 loop is CASSPRRPSREQYF. V usage is TRBV21-1 and J usage is TRBJ2-7; TCRdb designates TRBD2, a call that cannot be tested without DNA. TRBV21-1 is a known pseudogene. The CDR3 loop spans 14 amino acids.

The V call is TRBV5-1, the J call TRBJ2-1. Per germline, CDR1 SGHRS and CDR2 YFSETQ. This CDR3 contains 13 residues. The CDR3 reads CASSFDSNNEQFF.

CDR3 region: CASSSGQGALGEQYF. The rearrangement joins TRBV28 to TRBJ2-7; TCRdb proposes TRBD1, but this gene call is untestable without DNA. The CDR3 has 15 amino acids. Germline assignment: CDR1 MDHEN and CDR2 SYDVKM.

This clonotype is labeled medium-sized based on frequency. The rearrangement links TRBV15 to TRBJ2-7; TCRdb returns TRBD1, unconfirmable since there is no DNA. CDR3 length equals 17 residues. Per germline, CDR1 LNHNV and CDR2 YYDKDF (reference sequence). CDR3 sequence: CATSREQTGGAPYEQYF.

The CDR3 is CSATRGADTQYF. The rearrangement links TRBV20-1 to TRBJ2-3; the TCRdb D gene call, TRBD1, has no DNA to confirm it. CDR1 is DFQATT, CDR2 SNEGSKA, per germline (reference sequence). The CDR3 has 12 amino acids.

This sequence joins TRBV5-4 and TRBJ1-2; the TCRdb call, TRBD1, lacks DNA for checking. Germline loops: CDR1 SGHNT, CDR2 YYREEE (reference sequence). The CDR3 length is 15 residues. CDR3 sequence reads: CASSSYRGAHYGYTF.